The 26 T cell receptor beta chains given below trace back to one sample, sequenced in a study of blood T cell repertoires in COVID-19. The repertoire was sequenced with immunoSEQ multiplex PCR; TCRdb's copy has only in-frame clones and lacks some. This sample yields about 220,000 clones, of which 80% to 90% are seen a single time; 3% to 3.5% belongs to the top ten. The sequenced sample was PBMCs or T cells enriched from blood (not recorded which). All receptors derive from a woman aged 18-35 years in a cohort exposed to, infected with or recovered from COVID-19 (not recorded which).

The chain recombines TRBV11-3 with TRBJ2-3; D perhaps matches TRBD1 (7 bases). Germline V gene lookup returns CDR1 SGHNT and CDR2 YENEEA. This CDR3 has 16 residues. Trimming stripped 5 bases from V and 2 bases from J, with 17 bases between. Here the CDR3 reads CASSRGQGGVTDTQYF. CDR3 sequence (DNA): TGTGCCAGCAGCCGCGGGCAGGGGGGCGTCACAGATACGCAGTATTTT.

The chain combines TRBV6-2 or TRBV6-3 with TRBJ1-2; D not resolved. V was cut by 5 bases and J by 5 bases, with 9 bases left in between. This CDR3 region has 12 residues. Germline CDR1 is MNHEY and CDR2 is SVGEGT. The CDR3 DNA reads as TGTGCCAGCAGTACGCGGCTGTATGGCTACACCTTC. Its protein product is CASSTRLYGYTF.

The chain links TRBV6-2 or TRBV6-3 to TRBJ1-1, with 7 nucleotides matching TRBD1. The CDR3 runs 16 residues. The germline gives CDR1 MNHEY, CDR2 SVGEGT. The V and J ends lost 4 bases and 3 bases, in that order; junction bases with no gene match: 11. CDR3 bases: TGTGCCAGCAGTTGGGCTCGGACAGGAGGGGACACTGAAGCTTTCTTT. It specifies CASSWARTGGDTEAFF.

J is TRBJ1-2 and V is TRBV7-9; TRBD1 agrees at 7 bases. CDR3 length equals 14 residues. Germline V gene data show CDR1 as SEHNR and CDR2 as FQNEAQ (reference sequence). Trimming at V came to 6 bases and at J to 4 bases, leaving 8 bases not matched to a gene. CDR3 DNA sequence: TGTGCCAGCAGGGAACAGGGGACCGGCTATGGCTACACCTTC. Its translation: CASREQGTGYGYTF.

The chain couples TRBV5-1 to TRBJ2-5; 14 bases fit TRBD2. This CDR3 is 18 amino acids long. V gave up 4 bases and J gave up 5 bases; unmatched junction bases: 13. Germline V lookup: CDR1 SGHRS, CDR2 YFSETQ. The CDR3 reads CASSRRTSGGLALETQYF. The CDR3 nucleotides read TGCGCCAGCAGCAGAAGGACTAGCGGGGGGCTGGCTCTGGAGACCCAGTACTTC.

The chain is built from TRBV6-4 and TRBJ1-2; D perhaps matches TRBD1 (6 bases). Looked up from germline, CDR1 is MRHNA and CDR2 is SNTAGT. Deletions cut 8 bases from V and 6 bases from J, with 19 bases between. The CDR3 loop spans 14 amino acids. The chain's CDR3 is CASSRGGRGDGYTF. CDR3 DNA: TGTGCCAGCTCTAGGGGGGGGCGCGGCGATGGCTACACCTTC.

The chain combines TRBV28 with TRBJ2-7, with TRBD1 as a possible D gene (6 bases). CDR3 length: 15 residues. Trimming removed 3 bases from V and 4 bases from J, with 16 bases in between. The V gene's germline CDR1 is MDHEN and CDR2 SYDVKM. The CDR3 nucleotides read TGTGCCAGCAGTTTTTTGGTCAGGGGCTCTTACGAGCAGTACTTC. Translated, it gives CASSFLVRGSYEQYF.

This clone has a handful of counts. The chain has TRBV5-1 and TRBJ1-2; TRBD1 might be the D (6 bases). Germline-derived CDR1 and CDR2 are SGHRS and YFSETQ. V gave up 0 bases and J gave up 8 bases, with 11 bases separating them. The CDR3 extends over 13 amino acids. This chain's CDR3 is CASSLGDTFGYTF. The CDR3 DNA reads TGCGCCAGCAGCTTGGGGGACACCTTCGGCTACACCTTC.

The chain recombines TRBV11-2 with TRBJ1-2; D gene uncertain. The CDR3 spans 13 residues. The V gene lost 5 bases and the J gene lost 7 bases, with 14 bases spanning the gap. Germline CDR1 and CDR2: SGHAT and FQNNGV. CDR3: CASSPAARGGYTF. The CDR3 DNA follows: TGTGCCAGCAGCCCCGCGGCCCGGGGTGGCTACACCTTC.

This clone came up a few times. The rearrangement links TRBV4-1 to TRBJ2-7, with 9 nucleotides matching TRBD2. CDR1 is MGHRA, CDR2 YSYEKL, per germline. V was pared by 2 bases and J by 6 bases, with 14 bases of the junction left unmatched. CDR3 size: 17 residues. DNA for the CDR3: TGCGCCAGCAGCCAATCTACGACTAGCGGTGCCGGGGGCGAGCAGTACTTC. Its protein product is CASSQSTTSGAGGEQYF.

V and J are TRBV6-4 and TRBJ1-1; tentatively, D is TRBD1 (6 bases). Germline V gives CDR1 MRHNA, CDR2 SNTAGT. The CDR3 sequence is 15 residues long. V lost 0 bases to trimming and J lost 4 bases, with 12 bases between them. CDR3: CASSDSAQGITEAFF. CDR3 coding DNA: TGTGCCAGCAGTGACTCTGCCCAGGGGATCACTGAAGCTTTCTTT.

The CDR3 coding sequence is TGTGCCAGCAGCCAAGCACAGAACACTGAAGCTTTCTTT. Amino acids: CASSQAQNTEAFF. The genes are TRBV3-1 (or the pseudogene TRBV3-2) and TRBJ1-1; no clear D gene. Per germline, CDR1 LGHDT and CDR2 YNNKEL (reference sequence). V was clipped by 1 base and J by 1 base, with 4 bases between them. The CDR3 has 13 residues.

The chain joins TRBV6-4 to TRBJ1-2; D is perhaps TRBD1 (6 bases). The CDR3 contains 12 residues. CDR1 and CDR2 from the germline V gene are MRHNA and SNTAGT. Trimming shortened V by 11 bases and J by 6 bases, and 16 bases separated the two germline ends. The CDR3 sequence is CAESKGVDGYTF. The CDR3 DNA follows: TGTGCCGAATCGAAGGGGGTTGATGGCTACACCTTC.

V usage is TRBV30 and J usage is TRBJ1-2; possibly TRBD1 for D (6 bases). Trimming stripped 0 bases from V and 4 bases from J, with 18 bases between. The germline CDR1 and CDR2 sequences are GTSNPN and SVGIG (reference sequence). The CDR3 has 16 residues. CDR3 in DNA: TGTGCCTGGAGTGTACAATCAGGGCCCAGGGGCTATGGCTACACCTTC. Its translation is CAWSVQSGPRGYGYTF.

The CDR3 DNA sequence: TGCGCCAGCAGCCCCCAGGGGCGCTACGAGCAGTACTTC. Its translation: CASSPQGRYEQYF. The J gene is TRBJ2-7, the V gene TRBV5-1; a possible D gene is TRBD1 (6 bases). This CDR3 has 13 amino acids. Germline CDR1 and CDR2: SGHRS and YFSETQ. The V gene lost 4 bases and the J gene lost 3 bases, with 11 bases spanning the gap.

This sequence joins TRBV30 and TRBJ1-3; 7 bases agree with TRBD1. The CDR3 runs 16 residues. After removal of 1 base from V and 0 bases from J, the junction contained 6 bases not matched to a gene. From germline, CDR1 is GTSNPN and CDR2 SVGIG (reference sequence). CDR3 loop: CAWSAGGPSSGNTIYF. The CDR3 region has the DNA TGTGCCTGGAGTGCAGGGGGACCGAGCTCTGGAAACACCATATATTTT. Full variable domain (outside the CDR3, taken from reference TRBV30 and TRBJ1-3): SQTIHQWPATLVQPVGSPLSLECTVEGTSNPNLYWYRQAAGRGLQLLFYSVGIGQISSEVPQNLSASRPQDRQFILSSKKLLLSDSGFYLCAWSAGGPSSGNTIYFGEGSWLTVV.

J is TRBJ1-1 and V is TRBV4-2; perhaps TRBD1 as D (6 bases). Trimming shortened V by 3 bases and J by 7 bases, and 15 bases separated the two germline ends. The length of the CDR3 is 14 residues. Germline assignment: CDR1 LGHNA and CDR2 YNFKEQ. CDR3 residues: CASSHVSGEGEAFF. The CDR3 DNA sequence: TGTGCCAGCAGCCACGTGTCAGGGGAAGGTGAAGCTTTCTTT.

The chain couples TRBV11-3 to TRBJ1-2; D is possibly TRBD1 (5 bases). Per the germline V gene, CDR1 is SGHNT and CDR2 is YENEEA. V lost 1 base and J lost 8, with 23 bases in between. The CDR3 is 17 amino acids. CDR3 residues: CASSLGDSAGTMGGYTF. The CDR3 DNA reads TGTGCCAGCAGCTTAGGAGACAGTGCTGGCACTATGGGCGGCTACACCTTC.

This chain joins TRBV12-3 or TRBV12-4 and TRBJ2-7; tentatively, D is TRBD2 (5 bases). Trimming shortened V by 5 bases and J by 3 bases, and 8 bases separated the two germline ends. There are 12 residues in the CDR3. The CDR3 region is CASSTEGYEQYF. DNA for the CDR3: TGTGCCAGCAGTACAGAGGGCTACGAGCAGTACTTC.

The J gene is TRBJ1-2, the V gene TRBV4-2; D is perhaps TRBD1 (5 bases). CDR1 is LGHNA, CDR2 YNFKEQ, per germline. V gave up 4 bases and J gave up 1 base, with 16 bases separating them. This CDR3 comprises 16 residues. The CDR3 region has the DNA TGTGCCAGCAGCCCCGGGGCGGGGATCGGTAACTATGGCTACACCTTC. Its translation is CASSPGAGIGNYGYTF.

The chain employs TRBV10-3 and TRBJ1-1, with D perhaps matching TRBD1 (6 bases). Germline V gene data show CDR1 as ENHRY and CDR2 as SYGVKD. The CDR3 loop spans 16 amino acids. The V end lost 2 bases, the J end lost 0 bases, and 13 bases lay between the germline ends. In nucleotides, the CDR3 is TGTGCCATCAGTGAGGGGGGGGCAGAGTTGAACACTGAAGCTTTCTTT. Translated, it gives CAISEGGAELNTEAFF.

The chain carries TRBV27 and TRBJ2-1, with a weak D call TRBD1 (6 bases). This CDR3 contains 17 residues. V lost 3 bases and J 0 bases, leaving 15 bases between the germline ends. Germline assignment: CDR1 MNHEY and CDR2 SMNVEV (reference sequence). CDR3 sequence (DNA): TGTGCCAGCAGTTTTCCCAGGGGAATGAGCTCCTACAATGAGCAGTTCTTC. Its translation: CASSFPRGMSSYNEQFF.

J is TRBJ2-6 and V is TRBV9; D might be TRBD1 (6 bases). V was shortened by 1 base and J by 0 bases, with 14 bases between the two germline ends. The CDR3 length is 18 residues. Germline CDR1 SGDLS, CDR2 YYNGEE. CDR3: CASSVYRELLSGANVLTF. Here the CDR3 DNA reads TGTGCCAGCAGCGTATACAGGGAACTTCTCTCTGGGGCCAACGTCCTGACTTTC. The variable domain in full, completed from reference TRBV9 and TRBJ2-6, reads DSGVTQTPKHLITATGQRVTLRCSPRSGDLSVYWYQQSLDQGLQFLIQYYNGEERAKGNILERFSAQQFPDLHSELNLSSLELGDSALYFCASSVYRELLSGANVLTFGAGSRLTVL.

The chain has TRBV2 and TRBJ2-7; 10 positions match TRBD2. Trimming at V came to 3 bases and at J to 3 bases, leaving 2 bases not matched to a gene. The CDR3 has 14 residues. Germline values: CDR1 SNHLY, CDR2 FYNNEI. CDR3 in DNA: TGTGCCAGCAGTGAGGAGCGGGGGGGCTACGAGCAGTACTTC. Translating gives CASSEERGGYEQYF.

The chain combines TRBV7-6 with TRBJ2-3; a weak D match, TRBD2 (6 bases). The germline gives CDR1 SGHVS, CDR2 FNYEAQ. The CDR3 is made up of 16 amino acids. V was cut by 5 bases and J by 6 bases, with 21 bases left in between. The DNA for the CDR3 is TGTGCCAGCAGCCCCCTTATGGGGAGGTCTTATGATACGCAGTATTTT. This gives the protein CASSPLMGRSYDTQYF.

The rearrangement uses TRBV5-5 and TRBJ1-2; 7 bases are shared with TRBD1. CDR3 length: 14 amino acids. Germline V CDR1 and CDR2: SGHKS, YYEKEE (reference sequence). The J segment lost 2 bases and the V segment lost 4 bases, leaving 5 bases of the junction unmatched. CDR3: CASSGTTGNYGYTF. The CDR3 DNA reads as TGTGCCAGCAGCGGGACGACAGGGAACTATGGCTACACCTTC.